This TCR beta chain was recorded in a study of beta chain features in type 1 diabetes. Trimming removed 3 bases from V and 9 bases from J; junction bases left unmatched: 9. Germline V gives CDR1 MNHEY, CDR2 SMNVEV (reference sequence). The CDR3 loop spans 15 amino acids. Sequenced material consisted of expressed TCRB transcripts (all of the isolated RNA was reverse transcribed). The repertoire was sequenced with immunoSEQ multiplex PCR; TCRdb's copy has only in-frame clones and lacks some. This sample has more than 250,000 clones, with 15% found just once. Points on this clone: Its matching antigen is unknown.

Points from the study as a whole: In all four CD4+ subsets, TCRB CDR3 length was significantly, moderately reduced in type 1 diabetes.

The sequence came from a man aged 18 to 30 with type 1 diabetes. The gene calls are TRBV27 and TRBJ2-1; the match to TRBD2 covers 9 bases. The material sequenced was naive CD4+ T cells from blood. The DNA of the CDR3 is TGTGCCAGCAGTTTCCTGGCTAGCGGGATGGGTGAGCAGTTCTTC. Protein sequence: CASSFLASGMGEQFF.